The entry that follows covers one T cell receptor beta chain sequence. This sample is part of a study of regulatory T cells in long-lasting Graves disease. On the study more broadly: More than 5 years of antithyroid drugs with positive TSH receptor antibodies defined persistent Graves' disease.

According to the study, TCR beta libraries were built with iRepertoire HTBI primers and CDR3-region Arm-PCR. Per the study methods: The study identified roughly 59 TRBV and around 15 TRBJ segments across samples. TCRdb redid the calling of the multiplex PCR reads with MiXCR, one entry per CDR3 protein. TCRdb, not the original authors, processed these V and J calls. Of a few hundred thousand distinct CDR3 sequences listed, less than 30% were seen once; the top ten hold around 30%. The time point here: persistent/refractory GD, antithyroid drugs over 5 years with positive TRAb. Preparation of the TCR library used RNA extracted from PBMCs. The CDR3 runs to 20 residues. V trimming: 5 bases; J trimming: 0 bases; junction bases outside the gene matches: 17. The V gene's germline CDR1 is SEHNR and CDR2 FQNEAQ (reference sequence).

Here the sequenced sample was peripheral blood mononuclear cells (PBMCs), taken when the disease was refractory, from a patient treated with antithyroid drugs. The gene calls are TRBV7-9 and TRBJ2-7; TRBD1 aligns across 12 bases. This receptor was identified in a woman in her 40s with Graves disease. The CDR3 loop is CASSPGTGTGGPESSYEQYF. CDR3 in DNA: TGTGCCAGCAGCCCTGGAACCGGGACAGGGGGCCCTGAATCCTCCTACGAGCAGTACTTC.